Presented here are 21 T cell receptor beta chains from one specimen sequenced in a study of beta chain features in type 1 diabetes. Study observations and caveats: Type 1 diabetes patients had TCRB CDR3s that were shorter (moderately but significantly so) in all four CD4+ subsets.

These TCRs are of unknown antigen specificity. As every portion of the isolated RNA was reverse transcribed, the sequencing read expressed TCRB transcripts. Profiled with immunoSEQ multiplex PCR; TCRdb holds only in-frame clones, not every one. This table holds approximately 260,000 clones, about 23% found once. The sequenced material came from naive CD4+ T cells from blood. The receptors come from a woman aged 25 to 45 with type 1 diabetes.

This clone showed up just a few times. The gene calls are TRBV2 and TRBJ1-1; perhaps TRBD1 as D (6 bases). Per the germline V gene, CDR1 is SNHLY and CDR2 is FYNNEI. There are 16 residues in the CDR3. Deletions cut 3 bases from V and 0 bases from J, with 14 bases between. CDR3 sequence: CASSDVAGVVNTEAFF. The CDR3, as DNA: TGTGCCAGCAGTGACGTCGCAGGGGTCGTGAACACTGAAGCTTTCTTT.

The chain has TRBV10-3 and TRBJ1-1; perhaps TRBD1 as D (6 bases). The germline V gene encodes CDR1 ENHRY and CDR2 SYGVKD. The CDR3 length is 13 residues. V was clipped by 4 bases and J by 7 bases, with 13 bases between them. The CDR3: CAISVQQGFEAFF. CDR3 in DNA: TGTGCCATCAGTGTTCAACAGGGCTTTGAAGCTTTCTTT.

J is TRBJ2-1 and V is TRBV30, with 9 bases aligning to TRBD2. The CDR3 is 16 amino acids. The V gene's germline CDR1 is GTSNPN and CDR2 SVGIG (reference sequence). After removal of 1 base from V and 5 bases from J, the junction contained 9 bases not matched to a gene. CDR3 sequence (DNA): TGTGCCTGGAGTGAATGGACTAGCGTCGAGAACAATGAGCAGTTCTTC. It is translated as CAWSEWTSVENNEQFF.

This clone was detected only a few times. The chain carries TRBV28 and TRBJ2-1, with D perhaps TRBD2 (5 bases). There are 16 residues in the CDR3. V shed 7 bases and J shed 6 bases, with 22 bases lying between them. Germline V gives CDR1 MDHEN, CDR2 SYDVKM. The CDR3 coding sequence is TGTGCCAGCAACCCTTTGGGCGGGCGGCGGGTCAATGAGCAGTTCTTC. Encoded protein: CASNPLGGRRVNEQFF.

This clone was detected a few times. This chain's CDR3 is CSVDRSGRGRANEQFF. In nucleotides, the CDR3 is TGCAGCGTTGATAGGAGTGGGCGCGGGAGGGCCAATGAGCAGTTCTTC. The rearrangement links TRBV29-1 to TRBJ2-1, with 9 nucleotides matching TRBD2. The CDR3 is 16 amino acids. The ends lost 3 bases at V and 6 bases at J; junction bases unmatched: 12. CDR1 and CDR2 (germline): SQVTM, ANQGSEA.

The rearrangement links TRBV9 to TRBJ2-3; D ambiguous. This CDR3 is built from 12 residues. Germline CDR1 is SGDLS and CDR2 is YYNGEE. V dropped 2 bases and J dropped 2 bases, with 3 bases sitting between them. CDR3 sequence (DNA): TGTGCCAGCAGCGTCTACACAGATACGCAGTATTTT. Translated, it gives CASSVYTDTQYF.

V and J are TRBV6-5 and TRBJ2-1; 14 positions agree with TRBD2. The CDR3 consists of 15 residues. The germline gives CDR1 MNHEY, CDR2 SVGAGI. The junction had 8 bases not matched to a gene; V was cut back by 6 bases and J by 10 bases. The CDR3 nucleotides read TGTGCCAGCAGCCGACTAGCGGGAGGGCCGGGGGAGCAGTTCTTC. Translation gives CASSRLAGGPGEQFF.

The chain is built from TRBV20-1 and TRBJ1-1; no clear D gene. V shed 6 bases and J shed 6 bases, with 11 bases lying between them. The CDR3 contains 11 residues. Germline values: CDR1 DFQATT, CDR2 SNEGSKA (reference sequence). The CDR3 here is CSARPGAEAFF. The CDR3 DNA reads TGCAGTGCCCGCCCCGGGGCTGAAGCTTTCTTT.

The V call is TRBV15, the J call TRBJ2-1; 13 positions agree with TRBD2. Trimming at V came to 2 bases and at J to 12 bases, leaving 10 bases not matched to a gene. Germline V gene lookup returns CDR1 LNHNV and CDR2 YYDKDF (reference sequence). CDR3 size: 16 residues. CDR3 sequence (DNA): TGTGCCACCAGCAGAACCGGGACTAGCGGGGATCGCGGGCAGTTCTTC. Translation gives CATSRTGTSGDRGQFF.

J is TRBJ2-1 and V is TRBV2; TRBD1 might be the D (5 bases). The CDR3 consists of 13 residues. Germline CDR1 and CDR2: SNHLY and FYNNEI. V was clipped by 6 bases and J by 10 bases, with 16 bases between them. CDR3 loop: CASRGQGKGEQFF. The CDR3 region has the DNA TGTGCCAGCAGGGGGCAGGGAAAGGGCGAGCAGTTCTTC.

The chain is built from TRBV2 and TRBJ1-1, with 8 positions matching TRBD1. The CDR3 is 14 residues long. From germline, CDR1 is SNHLY and CDR2 FYNNEI. J gave up 3 bases and V 3 bases, and 3 bases lay outside the gene matches. CDR3 protein: CASSETGVDTEAFF. In nucleotides, the CDR3 is TGTGCCAGCAGTGAGACAGGGGTGGACACTGAAGCTTTCTTT.

The rearrangement links TRBV20-1 to TRBJ2-7; D remains ambiguous. Per the germline V gene, CDR1 is DFQATT and CDR2 is SNEGSKA (reference sequence). V was shortened by 1 base and J by 6 bases, with 7 bases between the two germline ends. This CDR3 has 11 amino acids. The CDR3 reads CSARGRSEQYF. DNA for the CDR3: TGCAGTGCTAGAGGTAGAAGCGAGCAGTACTTC.

This clone was counted a few times. Here the CDR3 reads CASSPNPRQQNEQYF. For the CDR3, the DNA is TGTGCCAGCAGCCCCAACCCCCGGCAACAGAACGAGCAGTACTTC. V usage is TRBV21-1 and J usage is TRBJ2-7; whether TRBD1, the table's D call, matches the DNA was not checked. TRBV21-1 is a documented pseudogene. The CDR3 consists of 15 residues.

In regard to this clone: One end of the junction varies from germline; a read error may be responsible. CDR3 residues: CDRGPDTQYF. The CDR3 DNA sequence: TGCGACAGGGGCCCAGATACGCAGTATTTT. V and J are TRBV9 and TRBJ2-3, with TRBD1 matching 8 bases. This CDR3 region has 10 residues. CDR1 is SGDLS, CDR2 YYNGEE, per germline.

The CDR3 nucleotides are TGCGCCAGCAGCTCCGGACTAGCGGGAGGGCGTGAGACCCAGTACTTC. Its protein product is CASSSGLAGGRETQYF. This chain uses TRBV5-1 with TRBJ2-5, with 15 bases aligning to TRBD2. This CDR3 comprises 16 residues. The germline V gene has CDR1 SGHRS and CDR2 YFSETQ. Germline trimming cut 3 bases from V and 5 bases from J; bases unmatched to any gene: 5.

The V and J genes are TRBV27 and TRBJ2-5; 8 bases fit TRBD1. The CDR3 spans 15 residues. Per germline, CDR1 MNHEY and CDR2 SMNVEV (reference sequence). The trim removed 5 bases at V and 5 bases at J, leaving 10 bases unmatched. Written as DNA, the CDR3 is TGTGCCAGCAGTCCCCCGGACAGGGCAGGGGAGACCCAGTACTTC. This gives the protein CASSPPDRAGETQYF.

The rearrangement joins TRBV7-2 to TRBJ2-3, with TRBD2 identical over 16 bases. Germline V gene lookup returns CDR1 SGHTA and CDR2 FQGNSA. The CDR3 has 18 residues. V dropped 4 bases and J dropped 3; count of bases not matched to a gene: 7. In DNA form, the CDR3 reads TGTGCCAGCAGCTCTGGGGGACTAGCGGGAGGGGAAACAGATACGCAGTATTTT. Amino acid sequence: CASSSGGLAGGETDTQYF.

The gene calls are TRBV6-6 and TRBJ1-2; D is unclear. This CDR3 contains 13 residues. V was pared by 5 bases and J by 2 bases, with 9 bases between. Germline V gives CDR1 MNHNY, CDR2 SVGAGI (reference sequence). The CDR3, as DNA: TGTGCCAGCAGTCAAGACAAGAACTATGGCTACACCTTC. This encodes CASSQDKNYGYTF.

The chain links TRBV7-9 to TRBJ2-7, with 8 bases fitting TRBD2. The CDR3 contains 15 residues. CDR1 SEHNR and CDR2 FQNEAQ come from the germline V gene (reference sequence). V shed 1 base, J shed 6 bases, and the junction held 8 bases outside the gene matches. Here the CDR3 reads CASSLGRREAGEQYF. CDR3 nucleotides: TGTGCCAGCAGCTTAGGTCGGCGGGAGGCAGGCGAGCAGTACTTC.

The chain uses TRBV4-1 and TRBJ2-3; 12 bases fit TRBD1. This CDR3 region has 16 residues. V trimming: 4 bases; J trimming: 5 bases; junction bases outside the gene matches: 7. CDR1 is MGHRA and CDR2 is YSYEKL in the germline V gene. DNA for the CDR3: TGCGCCAGCAGCCGCACCGGGACAGGGGGCTTAGATACGCAGTATTTT. Its translation: CASSRTGTGGLDTQYF.

This clone was recorded a few times. This sequence joins TRBV18 and TRBJ2-3, with a tentative D call TRBD1 (6 bases). The ends were cut back, 8 bases at V and 2 bases at J, with 17 bases in the middle. Germline-derived CDR1 and CDR2 are KGHSH and LQKENI. The CDR3 length is 15 residues. The CDR3 sequence is CASLRGNGATDTQYF. The CDR3 DNA reads as TGTGCCAGCCTCAGGGGTAACGGAGCCACAGATACGCAGTATTTT.